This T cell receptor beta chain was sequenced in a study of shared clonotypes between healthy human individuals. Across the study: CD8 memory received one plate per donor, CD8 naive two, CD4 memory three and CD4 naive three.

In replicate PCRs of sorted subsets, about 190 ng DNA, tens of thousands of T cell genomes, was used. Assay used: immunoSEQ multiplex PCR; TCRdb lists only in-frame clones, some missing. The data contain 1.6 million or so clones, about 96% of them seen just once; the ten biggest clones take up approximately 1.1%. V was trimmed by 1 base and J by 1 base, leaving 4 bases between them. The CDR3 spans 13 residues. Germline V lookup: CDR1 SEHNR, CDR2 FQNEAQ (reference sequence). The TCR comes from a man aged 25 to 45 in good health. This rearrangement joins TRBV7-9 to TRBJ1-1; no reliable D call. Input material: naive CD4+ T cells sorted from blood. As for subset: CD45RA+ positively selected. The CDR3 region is CASSLGKNTEAFF. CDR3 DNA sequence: TGTGCCAGCAGCTTAGGGAAGAACACTGAAGCTTTCTTT.